This T cell receptor beta chain was identified in a study of T cell responses to AZD1222 COVID-19 vaccine. Study outcomes and limitations: Targeting of unmutated variant regions was reportedly seen in nearly half of spike-specific TCRs. White British ancestry dominated among donors, who included more females, and clonal diversity was possibly underestimated. Sampling captured repertoires only after the peak T cell response. Along spike, vaccine-associated CD4 TCRs were found throughout, with dominance at 160-218 and 743-854.

Concerning this clone itself: Its specificity is unknown.

The CDR3 runs 16 residues. CDR1 and CDR2 from the germline V gene are LNHDA and SQIVND (reference sequence). Trimming pared 6 bases from V and 4 bases from J, leaving 21 bases between. The repertoire was sequenced with immunoSEQ multiplex PCR; TCRdb's copy has only in-frame clones and lacks some. The sample shows around 140,000 clones, around 90% of them seen only once. This clonotype was obtained from an adult in good health. J is TRBJ1-2 and V is TRBV19; weak D call: TRBD1 (6 bases). Sequenced material: peripheral blood, taken on day 0 of AZD1222 vaccination. In DNA form, the CDR3 reads TGTGCCAGTAGATCCTCTCCGGGACACCCGAGCTATGGCTACACCTTC. Its protein product is CASRSSPGHPSYGYTF.